This T cell receptor beta chain comes out of a study of blood T cell repertoires in COVID-19. Overall study: COVID-19 samples from acute and convalescent phases originated in the United States, Italy and Spain. Sources were T cells, B-cell-depleted T cells, or PBMCs; the material itself was cDNA or gDNA.

In the authors' workflow: Amplification of reference gene primers was used by the study to estimate nucleated cell counts. Measured with immunoSEQ multiplex PCR; TCRdb has only the in-frame clones, and not every one. The V and J calls and clone size were taken over from that table, and D and trimming were inferred from the DNA. This table has about 77,000 clones, 90% appearing once. J was trimmed by 0 bases and V by 3 bases; bases with no gene match: 4. CDR3 length: 16 residues. Germline V gene data show CDR1 as MDHEN and CDR2 as SYDVKM. The sequenced sample consisted of peripheral blood. The TCR comes from an elderly woman with active or convalescent COVID-19. This chain joins TRBV28 and TRBJ1-3, with TRBD1 matching 8 bases. The DNA for the CDR3 is TGTGCCAGCAGTTTGTACAGGGGGAGCTCTGGAAACACCATATATTTT. Amino acid sequence: CASSLYRGSSGNTIYF.